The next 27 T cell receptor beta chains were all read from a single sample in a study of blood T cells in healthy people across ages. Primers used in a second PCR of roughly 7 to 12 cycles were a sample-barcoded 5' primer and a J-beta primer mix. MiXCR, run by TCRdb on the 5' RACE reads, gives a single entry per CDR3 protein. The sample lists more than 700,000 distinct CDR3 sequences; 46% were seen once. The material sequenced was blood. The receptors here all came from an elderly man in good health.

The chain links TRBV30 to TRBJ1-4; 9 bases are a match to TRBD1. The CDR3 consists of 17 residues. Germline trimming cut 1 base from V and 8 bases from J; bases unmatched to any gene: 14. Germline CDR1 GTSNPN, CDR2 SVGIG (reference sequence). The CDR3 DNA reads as TGTGCCTGGAGTGGCATGCGAGGGACAGGGATCTTGGAAAAACTGTTTTTT. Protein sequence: CAWSGMRGTGILEKLFF.

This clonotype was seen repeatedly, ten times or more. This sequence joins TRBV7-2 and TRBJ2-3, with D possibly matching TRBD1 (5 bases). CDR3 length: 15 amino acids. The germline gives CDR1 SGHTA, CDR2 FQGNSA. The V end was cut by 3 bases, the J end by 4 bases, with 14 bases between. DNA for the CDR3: TGTGCCAGCAGCTTCCCCCTAGGGGTGGCAGATACGCAGTATTTT. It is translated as CASSFPLGVADTQYF. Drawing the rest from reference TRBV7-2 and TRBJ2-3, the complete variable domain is GAGVSQSPSNKVTEKGKDVELRCDPISGHTALYWYRQSLGQGLEFLIYFQGNSAPDKSGLPSDRFSAERTGGSVSTLTIQRTQQEDSAVYLCASSFPLGVADTQYFGPGTRLTVL.

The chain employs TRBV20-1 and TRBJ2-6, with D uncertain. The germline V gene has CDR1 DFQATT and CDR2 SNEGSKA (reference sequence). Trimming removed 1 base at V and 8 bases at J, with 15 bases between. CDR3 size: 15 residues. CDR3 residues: CSARGGTNATNVLTF. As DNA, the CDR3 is TGCAGTGCTAGAGGGGGTACGAATGCTACCAACGTCCTGACTTTC.

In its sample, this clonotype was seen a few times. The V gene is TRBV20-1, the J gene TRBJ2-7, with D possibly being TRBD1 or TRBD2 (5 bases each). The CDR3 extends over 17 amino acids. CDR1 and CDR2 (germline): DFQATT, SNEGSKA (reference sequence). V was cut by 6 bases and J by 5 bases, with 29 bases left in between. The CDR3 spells CSAPSRDGPLGFDEQYF. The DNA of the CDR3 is TGCAGTGCCCCTTCACGGGACGGCCCTTTGGGGTTCGACGAGCAGTACTTC.

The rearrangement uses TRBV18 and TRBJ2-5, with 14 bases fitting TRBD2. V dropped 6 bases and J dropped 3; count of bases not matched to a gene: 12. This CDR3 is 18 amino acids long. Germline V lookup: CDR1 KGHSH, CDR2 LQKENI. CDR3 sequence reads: CASSLMPGLAGVEETQYF. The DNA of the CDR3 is TGTGCCAGCTCGCTGATGCCGGGACTAGCGGGGGTAGAAGAGACCCAGTACTTC. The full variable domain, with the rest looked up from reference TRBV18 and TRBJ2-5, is NAGVMQNPRHLVRRRGQEARLRCSPMKGHSHVYWYRQLPEEGLKFMVYLQKENIIDESGMPKERFSAEFPKEGPSILRIQQVVRGDSAAYFCASSLMPGLAGVEETQYFGPGTRLLVL.

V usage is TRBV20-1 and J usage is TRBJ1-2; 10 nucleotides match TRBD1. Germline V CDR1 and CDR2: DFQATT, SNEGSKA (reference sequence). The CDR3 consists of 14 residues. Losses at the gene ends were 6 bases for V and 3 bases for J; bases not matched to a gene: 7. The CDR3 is CSARTDRGYYGYTF. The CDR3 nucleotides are TGCAGTGCAAGAACGGACAGGGGGTACTATGGCTACACCTTC.

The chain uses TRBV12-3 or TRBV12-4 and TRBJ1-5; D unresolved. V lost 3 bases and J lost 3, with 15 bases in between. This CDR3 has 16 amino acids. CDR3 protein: CASSFQSDGINQPQHF. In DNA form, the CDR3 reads TGTGCCAGCAGTTTCCAATCGGACGGTATCAATCAGCCCCAGCATTTT.

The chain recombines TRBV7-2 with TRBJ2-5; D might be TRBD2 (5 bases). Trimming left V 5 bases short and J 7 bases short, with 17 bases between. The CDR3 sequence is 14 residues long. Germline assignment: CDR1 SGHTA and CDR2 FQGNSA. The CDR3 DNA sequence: TGTGCCAGCAGCCCCGAGGGTAGAGAAGGGACCCAGTACTTC. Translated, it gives CASSPEGREGTQYF.

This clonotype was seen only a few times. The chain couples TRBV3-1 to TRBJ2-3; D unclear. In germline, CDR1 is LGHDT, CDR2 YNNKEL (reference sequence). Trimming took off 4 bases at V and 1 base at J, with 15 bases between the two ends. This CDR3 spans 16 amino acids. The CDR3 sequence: CASSRKAGSGTDTQYF. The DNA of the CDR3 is TGTGCCAGCAGCCGAAAAGCAGGCTCAGGCACAGATACGCAGTATTTT.

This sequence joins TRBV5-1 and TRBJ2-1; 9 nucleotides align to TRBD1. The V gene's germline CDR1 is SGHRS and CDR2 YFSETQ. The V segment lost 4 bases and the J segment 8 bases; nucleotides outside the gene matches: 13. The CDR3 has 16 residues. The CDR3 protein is CASSKRQGGVSDEQFF. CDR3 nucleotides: TGCGCCAGCAGCAAAAGACAGGGGGGTGTCAGTGATGAGCAGTTCTTC.

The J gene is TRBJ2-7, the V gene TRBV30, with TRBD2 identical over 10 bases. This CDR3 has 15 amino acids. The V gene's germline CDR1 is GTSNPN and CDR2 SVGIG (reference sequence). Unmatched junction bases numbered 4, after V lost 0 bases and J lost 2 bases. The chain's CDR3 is CAWSVLGLAAYEQYF. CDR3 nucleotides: TGTGCCTGGAGTGTTTTAGGACTAGCGGCCTACGAGCAGTACTTC.

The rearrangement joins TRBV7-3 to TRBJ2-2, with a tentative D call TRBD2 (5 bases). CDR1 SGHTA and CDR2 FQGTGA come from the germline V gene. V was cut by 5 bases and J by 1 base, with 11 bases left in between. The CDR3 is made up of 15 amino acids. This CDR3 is CASSRERRNTGELFF. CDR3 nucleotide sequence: TGTGCCAGCAGCCGAGAGCGGAGGAACACCGGGGAGCTGTTTTTT.

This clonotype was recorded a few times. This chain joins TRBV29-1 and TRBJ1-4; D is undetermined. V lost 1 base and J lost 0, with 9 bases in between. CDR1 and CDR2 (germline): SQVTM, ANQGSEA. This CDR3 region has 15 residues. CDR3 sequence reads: CSVEGLGATNEKLFF. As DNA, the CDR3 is TGCAGCGTTGAAGGGCTTGGAGCAACTAATGAAAAACTGTTTTTT.

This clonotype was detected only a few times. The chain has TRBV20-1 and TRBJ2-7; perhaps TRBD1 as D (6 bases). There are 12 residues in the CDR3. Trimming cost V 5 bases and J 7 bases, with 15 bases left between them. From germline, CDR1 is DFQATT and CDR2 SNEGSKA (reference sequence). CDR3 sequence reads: CSASGQRNEQYF. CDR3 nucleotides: TGCAGTGCTTCTGGACAGCGTAATGAGCAGTACTTC.

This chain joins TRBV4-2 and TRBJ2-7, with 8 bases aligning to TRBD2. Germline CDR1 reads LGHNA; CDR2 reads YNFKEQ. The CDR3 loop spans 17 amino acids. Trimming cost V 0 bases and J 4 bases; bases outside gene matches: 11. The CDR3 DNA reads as TGTGCCAGCAGCCAAGAAAGTGGCGGGGGGCTTTTTTACGAGCAGTACTTC. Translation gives CASSQESGGGLFYEQYF.

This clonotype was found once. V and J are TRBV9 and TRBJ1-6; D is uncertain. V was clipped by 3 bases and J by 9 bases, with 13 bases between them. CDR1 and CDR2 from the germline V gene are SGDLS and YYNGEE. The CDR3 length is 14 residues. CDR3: CASSDTWEGSPLHF. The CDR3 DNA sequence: TGTGCCAGCAGCGACACATGGGAAGGTTCACCCCTCCACTTT.

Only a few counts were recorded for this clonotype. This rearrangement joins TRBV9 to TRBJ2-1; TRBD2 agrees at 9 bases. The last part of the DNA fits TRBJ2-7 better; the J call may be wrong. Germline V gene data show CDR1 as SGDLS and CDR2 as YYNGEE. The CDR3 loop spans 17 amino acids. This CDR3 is CASSPHGSGGSYNEQYF. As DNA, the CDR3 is TGTGCCAGCAGCCCCCACGGTAGCGGGGGCTCCTACAATGAGCAGTACTTC.

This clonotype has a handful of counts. Here the CDR3 reads CASSVRVGNTEAFF. The CDR3 DNA follows: TGCGCCAGCAGCGTCCGGGTGGGGAACACTGAAGCTTTCTTT. J is TRBJ1-1 and V is TRBV5-1; D gene ambiguous. Trimming took 4 bases from V and 1 from J, leaving 11 bases between them. The CDR3 is made up of 14 amino acids. The germline V gene has CDR1 SGHRS and CDR2 YFSETQ.

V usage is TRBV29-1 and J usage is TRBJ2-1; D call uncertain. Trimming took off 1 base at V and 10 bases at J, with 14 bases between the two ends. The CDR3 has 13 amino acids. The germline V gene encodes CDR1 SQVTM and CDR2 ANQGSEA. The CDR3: CSVEGSKGKEQFF. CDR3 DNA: TGCAGCGTTGAAGGGAGTAAGGGTAAAGAGCAGTTCTTC.

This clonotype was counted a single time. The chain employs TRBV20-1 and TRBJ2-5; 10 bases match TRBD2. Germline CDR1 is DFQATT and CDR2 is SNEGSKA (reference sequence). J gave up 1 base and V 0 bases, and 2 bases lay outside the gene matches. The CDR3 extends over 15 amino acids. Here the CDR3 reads CSARDSGGPQETQYF. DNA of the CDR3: TGCAGTGCTAGAGATAGCGGGGGGCCCCAAGAGACCCAGTACTTC.

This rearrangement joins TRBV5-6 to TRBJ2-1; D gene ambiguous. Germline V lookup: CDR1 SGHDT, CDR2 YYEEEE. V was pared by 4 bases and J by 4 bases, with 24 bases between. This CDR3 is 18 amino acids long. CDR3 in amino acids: CASSPEAVRSTPYNEQFF. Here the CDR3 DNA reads TGTGCCAGCAGCCCCGAAGCTGTGCGGTCCACACCTTACAATGAGCAGTTCTTC.

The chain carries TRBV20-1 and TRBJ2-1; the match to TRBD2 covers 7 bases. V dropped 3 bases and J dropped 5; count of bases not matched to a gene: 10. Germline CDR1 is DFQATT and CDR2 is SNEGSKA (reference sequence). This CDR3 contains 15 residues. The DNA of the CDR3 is TGCAGTGCTAGCTCCGGGACTAAAAAAAACAATGAGCAGTTCTTC. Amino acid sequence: CSASSGTKKNNEQFF.

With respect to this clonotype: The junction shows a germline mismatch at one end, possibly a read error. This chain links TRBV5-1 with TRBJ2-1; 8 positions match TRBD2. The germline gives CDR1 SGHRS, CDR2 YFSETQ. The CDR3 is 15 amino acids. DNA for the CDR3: TGCACCAGCAGCTTCACTAGCGGCCCTACTATAGAGCAGTTCTTC. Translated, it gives CTSSFTSGPTIEQFF.

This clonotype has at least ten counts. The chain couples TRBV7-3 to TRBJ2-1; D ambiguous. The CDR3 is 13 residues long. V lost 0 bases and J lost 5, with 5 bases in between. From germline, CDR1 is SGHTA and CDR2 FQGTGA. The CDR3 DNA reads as TGTGCCAGCAGCTTAACGGTAGACAATGAGCAGTTCTTC. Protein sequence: CASSLTVDNEQFF.

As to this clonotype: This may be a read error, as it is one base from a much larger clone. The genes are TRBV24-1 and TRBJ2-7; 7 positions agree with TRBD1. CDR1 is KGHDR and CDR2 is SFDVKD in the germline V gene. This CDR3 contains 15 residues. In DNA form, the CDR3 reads TGTGCCGCCAGTGTCAACGACAGGGACACCTACGAGCAGTACTTC. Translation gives CAASVNDRDTYEQYF.

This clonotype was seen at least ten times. The CDR3 coding sequence is TGCAGCGTCAGACCAATGCTCTCCTACAATGAGCAGTTCTTC. This encodes CSVRPMLSYNEQFF. V is TRBV29-1 and J is TRBJ2-1; D gene uncertain. This CDR3 contains 14 residues. Germline V lookup: CDR1 SQVTM, CDR2 ANQGSEA. Between the trimmed V and J ends, which lost 6 bases and 0 bases, there was a span of 12 bases.

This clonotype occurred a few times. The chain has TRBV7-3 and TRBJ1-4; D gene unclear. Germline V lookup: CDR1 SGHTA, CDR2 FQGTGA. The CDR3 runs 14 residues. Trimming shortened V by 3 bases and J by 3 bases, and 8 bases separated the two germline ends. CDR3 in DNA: TGTGCCAGCAGCTTGGACGGATCTAATGAAAAACTGTTTTTT. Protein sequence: CASSLDGSNEKLFF.